This T cell receptor (beta chain) originates from a study of OX40 agonist ivuxolimab in advanced cancers. Across the study: Dose-escalation patients had hepatocellular carcinoma, melanoma, renal cell or head and neck cancer. Males comprised 70% to 85% of the group, whose mean age was about 61 years (range roughly 23 to 80). Of the patients, three showed partial responses, one with hepatocellular carcinoma and two with cutaneous melanoma.

Sequenced by immunoSEQ multiplex PCR; TCRdb stores in-frame clones only, minus some. The table has about 15,000 clones, 81% seen once. General observations from the study: Among T cells, CD8+ cells averaged more expanded clones than CD4+ cells.

Notes on this clone: Its antigen remains unknown.

The source was CD4+ or CD8+ T cells sorted from blood, collected in a trial of the OX40 agonist ivuxolimab. The sequence was obtained from an adult with an advanced solid tumor such as melanoma, head and neck, liver or kidney cancer.

The CDR3 coding sequence is TGTGCCAGCAGCCTGGGACAAACTAGCACAGATACGCAGTATTTT. The encoded protein is CASSLGQTSTDTQYF. The rearrangement joins TRBV7-9 to TRBJ2-3; D possibly corresponds to TRBD1 (6 bases). V was shortened by 5 bases and J by 0 bases, with 12 bases between the two germline ends. Germline lookup yields CDR1 SEHNR and CDR2 FQNEAQ (reference sequence). This CDR3 has 15 residues.